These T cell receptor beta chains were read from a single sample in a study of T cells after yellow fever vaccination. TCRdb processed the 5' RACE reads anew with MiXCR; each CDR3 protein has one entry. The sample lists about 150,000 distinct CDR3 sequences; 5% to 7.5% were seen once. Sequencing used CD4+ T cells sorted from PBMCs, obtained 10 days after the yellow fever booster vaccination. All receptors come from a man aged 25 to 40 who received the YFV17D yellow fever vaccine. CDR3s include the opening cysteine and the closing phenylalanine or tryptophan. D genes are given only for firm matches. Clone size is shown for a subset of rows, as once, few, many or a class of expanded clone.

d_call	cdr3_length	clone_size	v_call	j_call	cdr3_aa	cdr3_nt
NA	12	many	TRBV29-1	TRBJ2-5	CSGRGYQETQYF	TGCAGCGGCCGCGGGTACCAAGAGACCCAGTACTTC
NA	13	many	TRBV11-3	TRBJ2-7	CASSLEGNYEQYF	TGTGCCAGCAGCTTAGAGGGGAACTACGAGCAGTACTTC
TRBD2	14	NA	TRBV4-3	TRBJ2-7	CASSLSVREGEQYF	TGCGCCAGCTCCCTCAGCGTTCGGGAGGGCGAGCAGTACTTC
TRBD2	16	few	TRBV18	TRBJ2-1	CASSPPGLAGVNEQFF	TGTGCCAGCTCACCACCGGGACTAGCGGGTGTCAATGAGCAGTTCTTC
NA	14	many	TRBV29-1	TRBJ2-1	CSARRQESYNEQFF	TGCAGCGCACGGCGGCAGGAGTCCTACAATGAGCAGTTCTTC
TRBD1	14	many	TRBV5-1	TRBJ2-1	CASSLGQGGGEQFF	TGCGCCAGCAGCCTCGGACAGGGAGGAGGAGAGCAGTTCTTC
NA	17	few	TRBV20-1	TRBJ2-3	CSASFPTADLSTDTQYF	TGCAGTGCTAGTTTTCCTACAGCGGATCTTAGCACAGATACGCAGTATTTT
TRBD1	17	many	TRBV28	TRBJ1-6	CASSQRQGPSSNSPLHF	TGTGCCAGCAGCCAACGACAGGGCCCCAGTTCTAATTCACCCCTCCACTTT
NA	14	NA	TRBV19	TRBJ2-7	CASSTPGTSREQYF	TGTGCCAGTAGTACCCCCGGGACGTCCCGCGAGCAGTACTTC
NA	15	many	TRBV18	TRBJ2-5	CASSPASLRGETQYF	TGTGCCAGCTCACCAGCATCCCTGCGGGGAGAGACCCAGTACTTC
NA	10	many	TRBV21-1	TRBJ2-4	CASQENIQYF	TGTGCCAGCCAGGAAAACATTCAGTACTTC
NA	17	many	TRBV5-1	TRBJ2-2	CASSLAGSGANTGELFF	TGCGCCAGCAGCTTGGCTGGTAGCGGAGCGAACACCGGGGAGCTGTTTTTT
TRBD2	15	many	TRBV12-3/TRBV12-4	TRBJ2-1	CASSLAGGTYNEQFF	TGTGCCAGCAGTCTAGCGGGAGGGACCTACAATGAGCAGTTCTTC
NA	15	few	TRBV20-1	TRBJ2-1	CSATGALPTYNEQFF	TGCAGTGCTACAGGGGCCCTACCTACCTACAATGAGCAGTTCTTC
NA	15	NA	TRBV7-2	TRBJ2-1	CASSLVADSYNEQFF	TGTGCCAGCAGCTTAGTAGCGGACTCCTACAATGAGCAGTTCTTC
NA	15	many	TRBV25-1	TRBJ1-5	CASSPGRSSNQPQHF	TGTGCCAGCAGTCCGGGACGCAGTAGCAATCAGCCCCAGCATTTT
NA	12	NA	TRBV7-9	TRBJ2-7	CASEGHPYEQYF	TGTGCCAGCGAAGGACACCCCTACGAGCAGTACTTC
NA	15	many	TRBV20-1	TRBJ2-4	CSASGDQLAKNIQYF	TGCAGTGCTAGTGGGGACCAACTAGCCAAAAACATTCAGTACTTC
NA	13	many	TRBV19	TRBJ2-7	CASSIVGSYEQYF	TGTGCCAGTAGTATAGTGGGATCCTACGAGCAGTACTTC
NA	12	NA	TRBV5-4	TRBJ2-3	CASSLGGYTQYF	TGTGCCAGCAGCCTGGGGGGCTATACGCAGTATTTT
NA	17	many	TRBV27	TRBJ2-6	CASSLKPSSSGANVLTF	TGTGCCAGCAGTTTGAAACCCTCGAGCTCTGGGGCCAACGTCCTGACTTTC
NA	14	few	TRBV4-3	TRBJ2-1	CASSPSGAYNEQFF	TGCGCCAGCAGCCCATCCGGGGCTTACAATGAGCAGTTCTTC
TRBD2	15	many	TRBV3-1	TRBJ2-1	CASSHPGLARREQFF	TGTGCCAGCAGCCACCCAGGACTAGCCCGGCGAGAGCAGTTCTTC
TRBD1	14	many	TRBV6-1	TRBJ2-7	CASSQGQGSYEQYF	TGTGCCAGCAGCCAAGGACAGGGATCCTACGAGCAGTACTTC
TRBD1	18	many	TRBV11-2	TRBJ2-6	CASSPRTGHYSGANVLTF	TGTGCCAGCAGCCCACGGACAGGTCACTACTCTGGGGCCAACGTCCTGACTTTC
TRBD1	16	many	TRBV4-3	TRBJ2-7	CASSQVRTGSTYEQYF	TGCGCCAGCAGCCAGGTGAGGACAGGGTCGACCTACGAGCAGTACTTC
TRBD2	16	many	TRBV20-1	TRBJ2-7	CSARLMGLAGVNEQYF	TGCAGTGCTAGACTCATGGGACTAGCGGGAGTTAACGAGCAGTACTTC
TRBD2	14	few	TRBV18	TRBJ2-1	CASSQQTSGNEQFF	TGTGCCAGCTCACAGCAGACTAGCGGCAATGAGCAGTTCTTC
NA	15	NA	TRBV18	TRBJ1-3	CASSPSREAGNTIYF	TGTGCCAGCTCACCTTCCAGGGAGGCTGGAAACACCATATATTTT
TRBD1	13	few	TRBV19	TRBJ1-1	CASMDRGHTEAFF	TGTGCCAGCATGGACAGGGGGCACACTGAAGCTTTCTTT
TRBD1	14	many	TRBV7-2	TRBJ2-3	CASSRRTGMDTQYF	TGTGCCAGCAGCCGCCGGACAGGAATGGATACGCAGTATTTT
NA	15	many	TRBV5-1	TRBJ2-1	CASINGDRHHNEQFF	TGCGCCAGCATTAACGGTGACAGGCACCACAATGAGCAGTTCTTC
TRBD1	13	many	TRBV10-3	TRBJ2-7	CAIGGQGAIEQYF	TGTGCCATCGGGGGGCAGGGGGCAATCGAGCAGTACTTC
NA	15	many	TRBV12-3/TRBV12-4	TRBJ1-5	CASSDGQAPRHPQHF	TGTGCCAGCAGCGACGGACAAGCGCCTCGTCACCCCCAGCATTTT
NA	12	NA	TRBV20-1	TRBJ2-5	CSASGLGETQYF	TGCAGTGCCAGCGGGTTAGGAGAGACCCAGTACTTC
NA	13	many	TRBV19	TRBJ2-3	CASLFSDTDTQYF	TGTGCCAGTTTATTTAGCGACACAGATACGCAGTATTTT
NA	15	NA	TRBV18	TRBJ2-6	CASSPPQSGANVLTF	TGTGCCAGCTCACCACCCCAATCTGGGGCCAACGTCCTGACTTTC
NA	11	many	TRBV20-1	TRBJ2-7	CSANLVHEQYF	TGCAGTGCTAACCTGGTCCACGAGCAGTACTTC
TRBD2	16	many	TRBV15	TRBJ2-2	CATSREASGRVGELFF	TGTGCCACCAGCAGAGAGGCCAGCGGGAGAGTCGGGGAGCTGTTTTTT
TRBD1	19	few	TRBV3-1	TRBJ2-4	CASSQDQRRGPGAKNIQYF	TGTGCCAGCAGCCAAGATCAACGTAGGGGGCCGGGGGCCAAAAACATTCAGTACTTC
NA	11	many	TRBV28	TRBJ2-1	CASSLTRKAFF	TGTGCCAGCAGTCTGACCCGAAAGGCGTTCTTC
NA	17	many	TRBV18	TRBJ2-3	CASSPKIERKSTDTQYF	TGTGCCAGCTCACCAAAAATCGAGCGGAAATCCACAGATACGCAGTATTTT
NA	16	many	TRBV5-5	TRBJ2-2	CASTSGSRTNTGELFF	TGTGCCAGCACCTCGGGTTCAAGGACGAACACCGGGGAGCTGTTTTTT
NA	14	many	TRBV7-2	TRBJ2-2	CASSQNRVTGELFF	TGTGCCAGCAGCCAAAATCGGGTTACCGGGGAGCTGTTTTTT
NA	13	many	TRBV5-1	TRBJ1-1	CASSRGSSTEAFF	TGCGCCAGCAGCCGAGGGAGTAGCACTGAAGCTTTCTTT
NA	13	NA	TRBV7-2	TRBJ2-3	CASSFKGTDTQYF	TGTGCCAGCAGCTTTAAGGGTACAGATACGCAGTATTTT
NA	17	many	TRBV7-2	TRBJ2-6	CASSSRRRYSGANVLTF	TGTGCCAGCAGCTCCCGGAGGAGGTACTCTGGGGCCAACGTCCTGACTTTC
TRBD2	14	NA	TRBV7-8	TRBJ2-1	CASRDSGSYNEQFF	TGTGCCAGCAGAGATAGCGGGAGTTACAATGAGCAGTTCTTC
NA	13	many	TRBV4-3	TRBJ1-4	CASSQDLGEKLFF	TGCGCCAGCAGCCAAGATCTCGGGGAAAAACTGTTTTTT
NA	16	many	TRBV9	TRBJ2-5	CASSDPDRAGGETQYF	TGTGCCAGCAGCGACCCAGACAGGGCCGGGGGAGAGACCCAGTACTTC
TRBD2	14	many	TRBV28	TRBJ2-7	CASEPGLAGHEQYF	TGTGCCAGCGAACCGGGACTAGCGGGTCATGAGCAGTACTTC
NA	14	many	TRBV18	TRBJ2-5	CASSPPGSGETQYF	TGTGCCAGCTCACCACCGGGATCAGGGGAGACCCAGTACTTC
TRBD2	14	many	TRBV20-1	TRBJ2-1	CSAPLAGAGNEQFF	TGCAGTGCTCCACTAGCGGGAGCTGGCAATGAGCAGTTCTTC
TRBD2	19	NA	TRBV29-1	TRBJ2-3	CSVEVRGLEREIVTDTQYF	TGCAGCGTTGAAGTTAGGGGCCTGGAGCGGGAGATCGTAACAGATACGCAGTATTTT
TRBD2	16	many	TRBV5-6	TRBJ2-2	CASSLSGLAGAGELFF	TGTGCCAGCAGCTTGAGTGGACTAGCTGGGGCCGGGGAGCTGTTTTTT
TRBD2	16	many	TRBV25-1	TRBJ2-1	CASSSPGSGRSNEQFF	TGTGCCAGCAGTAGCCCGGGTAGCGGGAGGTCGAATGAGCAGTTCTTC
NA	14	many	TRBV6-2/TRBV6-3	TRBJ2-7	CASSYLGNSYEQYF	TGTGCCAGCAGTTACCTAGGGAATTCCTACGAGCAGTACTTC